A selection of T cell receptor beta chains follows, all from one sample in a study of response to subunit inactivated influenza vaccine. In TCRdb, the RT-PCR reads were re-called with MiXCR into one record per CDR3 protein. Among 710,000 or so distinct CDR3 sequences listed, roughly 14% were seen once. Sequencing was performed on PBMCs from blood, taken approximately 13 days after vaccination. The receptors stem from a man in his fifties or sixties who received an inactivated influenza vaccine. The CDR3 runs from the conserved cysteine through the conserved F or W.

CDR3aa: CASGRTGPTGELFF
j_gene: TRBJ2-2
v_gene: TRBV12-3/TRBV12-4

CDR3aa: CASSSGSLYNEQFF
j_gene: TRBJ2-1
v_gene: TRBV9

CDR3aa: CASSTGTDFIQPQHF
j_gene: TRBJ1-5
v_gene: TRBV12-3/TRBV12-4

CDR3aa: CASSFGGGKETQYF
j_gene: TRBJ2-5
v_gene: TRBV12-3/TRBV12-4

CDR3aa: CSVGVQGRLFF
j_gene: TRBJ1-4
v_gene: TRBV29-1

CDR3aa: CASSGGRGGPADTQYF
j_gene: TRBJ2-3
v_gene: TRBV5-1

CDR3aa: CASSKTSGRPDTQYF
j_gene: TRBJ2-3
v_gene: TRBV3-1

CDR3aa: CASSQIGRGEKLFF
j_gene: TRBJ1-4
v_gene: TRBV13

CDR3aa: CASRGDSNQPQHF
j_gene: TRBJ1-5
v_gene: TRBV7-2

CDR3aa: CASTGREYGEQFF
j_gene: TRBJ2-1
v_gene: TRBV6-1

CDR3aa: CASSLRGGTGEAFF
j_gene: TRBJ1-1
v_gene: TRBV5-6

CDR3aa: CASRPSSWSSNEQFF
j_gene: TRBJ2-1
v_gene: TRBV11-2

CDR3aa: CASSSRPGRTKTQYF
j_gene: TRBJ2-5
v_gene: TRBV11-2

CDR3aa: CASYRSGGTDTQYF
j_gene: TRBJ2-3
v_gene: TRBV12-3/TRBV12-4

CDR3aa: CATTAGSTDTQYF
j_gene: TRBJ2-3
v_gene: TRBV15

CDR3aa: CASRTPGRPYEQYF
j_gene: TRBJ2-7
v_gene: TRBV28

CDR3aa: CASTKGGFYEQYF
j_gene: TRBJ2-7
v_gene: TRBV10-2

CDR3aa: CASKKGPAYEQYF
j_gene: TRBJ2-7
v_gene: TRBV7-9

CDR3aa: CASSDFQGLSGNTIYF
j_gene: TRBJ1-3
v_gene: TRBV3-1

CDR3aa: CASSENIGMTYEQYF
j_gene: TRBJ2-7
v_gene: TRBV10-1

CDR3aa: CSPTSGGHLSLYNEQFF
j_gene: TRBJ2-1
v_gene: TRBV20-1

CDR3aa: CASSFREGLTGELFF
j_gene: TRBJ2-2
v_gene: TRBV12-3/TRBV12-4

CDR3aa: CASSESGGGWTGELFF
j_gene: TRBJ2-2
v_gene: TRBV25-1

CDR3aa: CSAAAVGEQFF
j_gene: TRBJ2-1
v_gene: TRBV20-1

CDR3aa: CSAREITGSSYNEQFF
j_gene: TRBJ2-1
v_gene: TRBV20-1

CDR3aa: CASSLPRGTSGVQETQYF
j_gene: TRBJ2-5
v_gene: TRBV7-2

CDR3aa: CASSIRDLGELFF
j_gene: TRBJ2-2
v_gene: TRBV2

CDR3aa: CASSQPLPSGTSGLYEQYF
j_gene: TRBJ2-7
v_gene: TRBV4-3

CDR3aa: CASSYWGRGPGNEQFF
j_gene: TRBJ2-1
v_gene: TRBV28

CDR3aa: CASSRGTGPSTDTQYF
j_gene: TRBJ2-3
v_gene: TRBV5-4

CDR3aa: CASSLGLRQGNTEAFF
j_gene: TRBJ1-1
v_gene: TRBV12-3/TRBV12-4

CDR3aa: CSASRRSGPGEQFF
j_gene: TRBJ2-1
v_gene: TRBV20-1

CDR3aa: CAISNDKNTEAFF
j_gene: TRBJ1-1
v_gene: TRBV10-3

CDR3aa: CASSPSIGGREETQYF
j_gene: TRBJ2-5
v_gene: TRBV18

CDR3aa: CASSLKGQGRLGETQYF
j_gene: TRBJ2-5
v_gene: TRBV11-2

CDR3aa: CASSPRLAGHLGQYF
j_gene: TRBJ2-7
v_gene: TRBV7-2

CDR3aa: CAWRGGLATDTQYF
j_gene: TRBJ2-3
v_gene: TRBV30

CDR3aa: CSALHGTLLKRGYGYTF
j_gene: TRBJ1-2
v_gene: TRBV20-1

CDR3aa: CASSLVRALAKNIQYF
j_gene: TRBJ2-4
v_gene: TRBV5-6

CDR3aa: CSAAQETQYF
j_gene: TRBJ2-5
v_gene: TRBV20-1

CDR3aa: CASSPLGGSGLAGRSYNEQFF
j_gene: TRBJ2-1
v_gene: TRBV5-6

CDR3aa: CASSFTGTGDEQFF
j_gene: TRBJ2-1
v_gene: TRBV5-1

CDR3aa: CASSPPRLGGTGELFF
j_gene: TRBJ2-2
v_gene: TRBV7-9

CDR3aa: CASSEFSGTSGGLYNEQFF
j_gene: TRBJ2-1
v_gene: TRBV2

CDR3aa: CASSLKMNTEAFF
j_gene: TRBJ1-1
v_gene: TRBV12-3/TRBV12-4

CDR3aa: CASSPPLAASPLHF
j_gene: TRBJ1-6
v_gene: TRBV7-2

CDR3aa: CASSLAGGLNEQFF
j_gene: TRBJ2-1
v_gene: TRBV12-3/TRBV12-4

CDR3aa: CASSLTPWSYNEQFF
j_gene: TRBJ2-1
v_gene: TRBV27

CDR3aa: CASSQDRGTSGGLNEQYF
j_gene: TRBJ2-7
v_gene: TRBV4-1